This entry concerns a single T cell receptor (beta chain). Its target is not known. At one boundary the junction diverges from the germline segment, which might be a read error. The library came from three nested PCR rounds adapted from ARM-PCR protocols. TCRdb analysed the multiplex PCR reads with MiXCR anew, one entry per CDR3 protein. The repertoire consists of more than 75,000 distinct CDR3 sequences, with around 85% occurring once and the leading ten covering 13%. RNA was extracted from bulk tissue without any cell sorting. Donors were chemotherapy-naive, newly diagnosed lung cancer surgical patients in China, August–late 2014. The sample originates from a study of tumor and adjacent non-tumor tissue in lung cancer. Whole-study findings and limits: Patients with more diverse tumor TCRs had worse survival.

The CDR3 is 13 residues long. Germline CDR1 reads SGHAT; CDR2 reads FQNNGV. The chain couples TRBV11-2 to TRBJ2-3; a possible D gene is TRBD1 (7 bases). The clonotype comes from a woman between 50 and 59 years old with non-small cell lung cancer. Sequencing used lung tumor tissue. CDR3 nucleotide sequence: TGTGCCAGCAACGGAGGGGGCGCAGATACGCGGTATTTT. Protein sequence: CASNGGGADTRYF.